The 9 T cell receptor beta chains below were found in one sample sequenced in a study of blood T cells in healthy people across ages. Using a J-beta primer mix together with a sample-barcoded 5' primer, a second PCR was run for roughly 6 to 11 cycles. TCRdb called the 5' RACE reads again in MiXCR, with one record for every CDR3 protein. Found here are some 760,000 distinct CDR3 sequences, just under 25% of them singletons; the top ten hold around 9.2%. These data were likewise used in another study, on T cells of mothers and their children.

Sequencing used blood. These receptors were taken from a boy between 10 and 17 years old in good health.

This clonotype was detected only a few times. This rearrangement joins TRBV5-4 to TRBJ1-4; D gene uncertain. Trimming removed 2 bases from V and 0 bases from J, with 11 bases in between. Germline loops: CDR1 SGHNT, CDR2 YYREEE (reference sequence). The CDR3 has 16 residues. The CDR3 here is CASSFGPLSTNEKLFF. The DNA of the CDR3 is TGTGCCAGCAGCTTCGGACCCCTTTCAACTAATGAAAAACTGTTTTTT.

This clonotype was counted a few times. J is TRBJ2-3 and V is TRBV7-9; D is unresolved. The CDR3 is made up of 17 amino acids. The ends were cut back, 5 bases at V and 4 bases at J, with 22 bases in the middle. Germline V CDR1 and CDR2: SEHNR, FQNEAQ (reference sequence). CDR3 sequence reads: CASSPPLFFKSADTQYF. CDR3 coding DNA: TGTGCCAGCAGCCCTCCACTATTTTTTAAGAGTGCAGATACGCAGTATTTT.

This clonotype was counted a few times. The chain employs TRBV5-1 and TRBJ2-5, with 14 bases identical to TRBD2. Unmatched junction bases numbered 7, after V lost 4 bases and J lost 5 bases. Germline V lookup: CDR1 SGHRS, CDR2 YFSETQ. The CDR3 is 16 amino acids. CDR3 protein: CASSTGLAGVSETQYF. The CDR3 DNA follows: TGCGCCAGCAGCACGGGACTAGCGGGAGTGAGTGAGACCCAGTACTTC.

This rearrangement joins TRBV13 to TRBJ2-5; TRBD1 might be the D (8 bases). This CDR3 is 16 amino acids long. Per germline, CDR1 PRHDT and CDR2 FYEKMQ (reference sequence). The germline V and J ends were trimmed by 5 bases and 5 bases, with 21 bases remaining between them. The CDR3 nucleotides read TGTGCCAGCAGCCCACGGGGGGCAGGGGGCAAGGAGACCCAGTACTTC. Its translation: CASSPRGAGGKETQYF.

CDR3 bases: TGTGCCAGCAACGCGGCAGGGTACAATGAGCAGTTCTTC. This translates into CASNAAGYNEQFF. The chain joins TRBV7-2 to TRBJ2-1; the D gene is possibly TRBD1 (5 bases). The CDR3 is 13 amino acids. V lost 7 bases and J lost 4, with 11 bases in between. Looked up from germline, CDR1 is SGHTA and CDR2 is FQGNSA. Full variable domain (outside the CDR3, taken from reference TRBV7-2 and TRBJ2-1): GAGVSQSPSNKVTEKGKDVELRCDPISGHTALYWYRQSLGQGLEFLIYFQGNSAPDKSGLPSDRFSAERTGGSVSTLTIQRTQQEDSAVYLCASNAAGYNEQFFGPGTRLTVL.

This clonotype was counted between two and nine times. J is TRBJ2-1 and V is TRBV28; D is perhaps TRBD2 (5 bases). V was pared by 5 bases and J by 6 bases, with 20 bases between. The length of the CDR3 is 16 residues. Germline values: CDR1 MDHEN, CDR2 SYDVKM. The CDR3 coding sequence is TGTGCCAGCAGTAGGCCGAGCGGCTACCCCTTCAATGAGCAGTTCTTC. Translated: CASSRPSGYPFNEQFF.

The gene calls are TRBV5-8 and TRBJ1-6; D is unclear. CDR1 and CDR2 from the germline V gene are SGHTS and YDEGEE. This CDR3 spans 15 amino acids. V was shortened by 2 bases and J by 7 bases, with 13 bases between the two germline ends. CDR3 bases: TGTGCCAGCAGCTTTGAGAGGTGGAACAATTCACCCCTCCACTTT. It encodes CASSFERWNNSPLHF.

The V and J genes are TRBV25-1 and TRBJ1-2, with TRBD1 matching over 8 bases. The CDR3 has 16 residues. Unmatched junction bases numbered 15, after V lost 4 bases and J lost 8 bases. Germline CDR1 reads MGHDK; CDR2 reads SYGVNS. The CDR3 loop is CASSGGTGALVEGYTF. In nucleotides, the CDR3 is TGTGCCAGCAGTGGGGGGACAGGTGCTCTGGTGGAGGGCTACACCTTC.

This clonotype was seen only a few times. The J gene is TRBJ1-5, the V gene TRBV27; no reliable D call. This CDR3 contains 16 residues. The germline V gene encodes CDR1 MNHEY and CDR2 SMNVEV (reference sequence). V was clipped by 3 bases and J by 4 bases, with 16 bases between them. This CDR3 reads CASSFIGITGNQPQHF. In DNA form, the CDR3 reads TGTGCCAGCAGTTTCATCGGCATAACGGGGAATCAGCCCCAGCATTTT.